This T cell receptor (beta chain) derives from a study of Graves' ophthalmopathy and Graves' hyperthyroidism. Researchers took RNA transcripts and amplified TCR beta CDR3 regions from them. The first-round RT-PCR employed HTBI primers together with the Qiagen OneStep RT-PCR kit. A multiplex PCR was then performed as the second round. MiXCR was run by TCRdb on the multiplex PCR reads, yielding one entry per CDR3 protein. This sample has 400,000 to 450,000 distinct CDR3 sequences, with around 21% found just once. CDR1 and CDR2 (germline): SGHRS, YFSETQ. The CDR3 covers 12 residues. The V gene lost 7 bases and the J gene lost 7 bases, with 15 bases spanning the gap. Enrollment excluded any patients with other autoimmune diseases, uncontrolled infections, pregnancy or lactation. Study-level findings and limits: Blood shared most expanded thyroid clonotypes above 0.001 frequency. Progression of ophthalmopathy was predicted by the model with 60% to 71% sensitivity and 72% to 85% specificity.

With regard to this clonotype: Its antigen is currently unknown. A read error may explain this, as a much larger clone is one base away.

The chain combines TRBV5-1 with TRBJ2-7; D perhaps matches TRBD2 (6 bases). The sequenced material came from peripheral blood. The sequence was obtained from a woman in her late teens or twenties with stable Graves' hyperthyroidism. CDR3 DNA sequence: TGCGCCAGCGGTTCGTCGGGGGTAGAGCAGTACTTC. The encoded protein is CASGSSGVEQYF.